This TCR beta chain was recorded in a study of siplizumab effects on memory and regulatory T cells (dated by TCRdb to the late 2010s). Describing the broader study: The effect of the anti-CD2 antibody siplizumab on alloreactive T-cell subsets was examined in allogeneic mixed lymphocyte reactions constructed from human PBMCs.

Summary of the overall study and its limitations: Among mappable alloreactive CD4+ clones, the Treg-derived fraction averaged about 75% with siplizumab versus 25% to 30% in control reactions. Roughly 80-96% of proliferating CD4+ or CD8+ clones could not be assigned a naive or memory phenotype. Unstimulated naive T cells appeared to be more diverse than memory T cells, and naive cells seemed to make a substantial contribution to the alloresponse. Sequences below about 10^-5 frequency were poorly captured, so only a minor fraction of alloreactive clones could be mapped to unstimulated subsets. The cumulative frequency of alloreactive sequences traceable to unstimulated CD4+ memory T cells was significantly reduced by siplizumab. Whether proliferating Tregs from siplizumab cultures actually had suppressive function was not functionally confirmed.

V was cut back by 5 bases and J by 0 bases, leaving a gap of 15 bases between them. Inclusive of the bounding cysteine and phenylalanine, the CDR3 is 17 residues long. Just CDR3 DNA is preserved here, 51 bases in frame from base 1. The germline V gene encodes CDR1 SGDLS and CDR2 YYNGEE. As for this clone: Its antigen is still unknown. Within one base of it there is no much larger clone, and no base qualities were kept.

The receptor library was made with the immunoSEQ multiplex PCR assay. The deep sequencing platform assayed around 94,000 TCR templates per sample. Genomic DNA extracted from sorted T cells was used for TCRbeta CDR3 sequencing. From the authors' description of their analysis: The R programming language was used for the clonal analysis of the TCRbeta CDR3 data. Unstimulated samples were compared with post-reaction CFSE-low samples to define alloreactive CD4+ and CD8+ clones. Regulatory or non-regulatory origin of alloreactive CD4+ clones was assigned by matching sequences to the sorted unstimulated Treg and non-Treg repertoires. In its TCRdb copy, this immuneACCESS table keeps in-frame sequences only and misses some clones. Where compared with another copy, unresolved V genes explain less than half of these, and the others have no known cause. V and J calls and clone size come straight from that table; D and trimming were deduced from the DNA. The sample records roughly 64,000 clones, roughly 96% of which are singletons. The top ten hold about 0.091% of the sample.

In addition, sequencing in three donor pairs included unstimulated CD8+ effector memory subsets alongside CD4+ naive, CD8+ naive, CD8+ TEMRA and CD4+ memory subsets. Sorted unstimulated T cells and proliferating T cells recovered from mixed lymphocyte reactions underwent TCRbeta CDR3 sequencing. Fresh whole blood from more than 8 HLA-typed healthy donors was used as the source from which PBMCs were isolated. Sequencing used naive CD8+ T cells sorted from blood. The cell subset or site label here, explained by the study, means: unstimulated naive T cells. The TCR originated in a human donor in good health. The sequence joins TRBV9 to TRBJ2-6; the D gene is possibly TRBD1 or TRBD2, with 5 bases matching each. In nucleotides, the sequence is TGTGCCAGCAGTGAGGGGCTATTACACTCTGGGGCCAACGTCCTGACTTTC. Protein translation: CASSEGLLHSGANVLTF. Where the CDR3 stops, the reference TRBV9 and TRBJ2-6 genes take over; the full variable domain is DSGVTQTPKHLITATGQRVTLRCSPRSGDLSVYWYQQSLDQGLQFLIQYYNGEERAKGNILERFSAQQFPDLHSELNLSSLELGDSALYFCASSEGLLHSGANVLTFGAGSRLTVL.